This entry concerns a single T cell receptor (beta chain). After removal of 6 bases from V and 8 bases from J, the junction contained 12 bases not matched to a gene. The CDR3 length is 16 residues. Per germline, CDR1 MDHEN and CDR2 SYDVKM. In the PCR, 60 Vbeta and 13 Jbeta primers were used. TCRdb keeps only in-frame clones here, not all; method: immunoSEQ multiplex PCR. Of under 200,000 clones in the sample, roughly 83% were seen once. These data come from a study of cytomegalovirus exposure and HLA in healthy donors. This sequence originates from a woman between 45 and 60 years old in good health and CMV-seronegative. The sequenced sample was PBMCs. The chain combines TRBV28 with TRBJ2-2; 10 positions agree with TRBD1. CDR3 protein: CASRPPRQGAVGELFF. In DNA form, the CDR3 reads TGTGCCAGCAGGCCTCCCCGACAGGGGGCTGTTGGGGAGCTGTTTTTT.